This entry is about one T cell receptor beta chain. What it binds is not known. This sample stems from a study of T cell repertoires in cytomegalovirus infection. At the level of the study: Newly reported HLA-C-restricted and thoroughly characterized HLA-B-restricted CMV epitopes were employed. A matching HLA type, together with CMV infection, was signaled by public TCR beta signatures. The study's findings and limits: CMV-specific HLA-C-restricted TCR beta clonotypes dominated the ex vivo response.

TCRdb processed the reads anew with MiXCR; each CDR3 protein has one entry. The table has a few hundred thousand distinct CDR3 sequences, just under 30% seen once. The clonotype originates from a human donor in good health (CMV status not recorded). Some clones in this sample may be carry-over from other donors' samples. This material consisted of cultured PBMCs, taken from culture after CMV antigen stimulation.

In DNA form, the CDR3 reads TGTGCCAGCAGCTTAGGACAGGGTATCGATGGCTACACCTTC. The encoded protein is CASSLGQGIDGYTF. This chain joins TRBV11-2 and TRBJ1-2; the match to TRBD1 covers 7 bases. Germline V gene lookup returns CDR1 SGHAT and CDR2 FQNNGV. The V segment lost 1 base and the J segment 6 bases; nucleotides outside the gene matches: 5. The CDR3 contains 14 residues.